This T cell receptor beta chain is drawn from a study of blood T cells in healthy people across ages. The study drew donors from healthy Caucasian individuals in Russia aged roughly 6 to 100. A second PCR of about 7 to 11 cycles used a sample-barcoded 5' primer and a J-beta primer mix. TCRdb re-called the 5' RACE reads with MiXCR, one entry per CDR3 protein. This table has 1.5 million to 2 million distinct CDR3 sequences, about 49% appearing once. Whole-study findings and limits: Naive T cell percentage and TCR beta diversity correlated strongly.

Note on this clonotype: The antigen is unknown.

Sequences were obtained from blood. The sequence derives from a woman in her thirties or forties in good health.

The CDR3 reads CASSSATGENIQYF. The CDR3 DNA sequence: TGCGCCAGCAGCTCCGCGACAGGGGAAAACATTCAGTACTTC. J is TRBJ2-4 and V is TRBV5-1; 8 positions match TRBD1. Germline values: CDR1 SGHRS, CDR2 YFSETQ. V was clipped by 3 bases and J by 5 bases; unmatched bases: 4. The CDR3 has 14 amino acids.